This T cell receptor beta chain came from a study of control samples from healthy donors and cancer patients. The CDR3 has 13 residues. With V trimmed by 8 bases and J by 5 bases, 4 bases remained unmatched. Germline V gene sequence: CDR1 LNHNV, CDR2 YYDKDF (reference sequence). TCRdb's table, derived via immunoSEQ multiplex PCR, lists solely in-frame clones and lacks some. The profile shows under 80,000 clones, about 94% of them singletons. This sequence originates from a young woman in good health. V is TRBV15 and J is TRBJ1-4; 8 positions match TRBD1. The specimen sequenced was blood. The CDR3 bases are TGTGCCACCCGGACAGGGAGAAATGAAAAACTGTTTTTT. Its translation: CATRTGRNEKLFF.